Sequencing of this T cell receptor beta chain was carried out in a study of blood T cell repertoires in COVID-19. The wider study: Samples representing acute and convalescent COVID-19 were sourced from the United States, Italy and Spain. PBMCs, B-cell-depleted T cells, or T cells were the source of the cDNA or gDNA that made up the material.

The CDR3 is made up of 16 amino acids. Germline CDR1 reads MDHEN; CDR2 reads SYDVKM. Trimming took off 7 bases at V and 8 bases at J, with 21 bases between the two ends. In the original workflow: Nucleated cell counts were estimated from reference gene primer amplification. Clones were read by immunoSEQ multiplex PCR, and TCRdb kept only the in-frame ones, dropping some. V and J calls and clone size are those listed in that table; D and trimming were worked out from the DNA. Among some 80,000 clones listed, around 80% were seen once. This receptor was obtained from a woman between 50 and 59 years old with acute or convalescent COVID-19. V usage is TRBV28 and J usage is TRBJ1-6; D may be TRBD1 (5 bases). The specimen sequenced was peripheral blood. The chain's CDR3 is CASTPTGWGGDSPLHF. The DNA of the CDR3 is TGTGCCAGCACCCCCACCGGCTGGGGCGGAGATTCACCCCTCCACTTT.